A selection of T cell receptor beta chains follows, all from one sample in a study of cytomegalovirus exposure and HLA in healthy donors. The assay was immunoSEQ multiplex PCR, and TCRdb's table has in-frame clones only and misses some. The sample consists of 200,000 to 300,000 clones, more than 75% of them appearing once. Sequencing input: PBMCs. The receptors were gathered from a woman between 40 and 55 years old in good health and CMV-seropositive. Each CDR3 is given with its conserved first and last residue. Fields, in order: V gene, J gene, clone size, D gene, CDR3 protein, CDR3 DNA. A D gene is named only where the DNA matches it firmly. Clone size is not always given. Where it is, it says once, few, many or a class for expanded clones.

V: TRBV4-1
J: TRBJ2-7
size: NA
D: NA
CDR3: CASLGLPGEQYF
DNA: TGCGCCAGCTTGGGACTCCCTGGAGAGCAGTACTTC

V: TRBV30
J: TRBJ1-5
size: NA
D: NA
CDR3: CAWRAEQGLSNQPQHF
DNA: TGTGCCTGGAGGGCGGAACAGGGTTTGAGCAATCAGCCCCAGCATTTT

V: TRBV7-2
J: TRBJ2-3
size: NA
D: TRBD2
CDR3: CASSFPDGTITDTQYF
DNA: TGTGCCAGCAGCTTCCCCGACGGGACTATCACAGATACGCAGTATTTT

V: TRBV18
J: TRBJ2-7
size: few
D: TRBD1
CDR3: CASSLGQGIVYEQYF
DNA: TGTGCCAGCTCCCTAGGACAGGGGATTGTATACGAGCAGTACTTC

V: TRBV7-4
J: TRBJ2-7
size: few
D: NA
CDR3: CADPVPSSYEQYF
DNA: TGTGCCGATCCGGTCCCTAGCTCCTACGAGCAGTACTTC

V: TRBV25-1
J: TRBJ2-5
size: NA
D: NA
CDR3: CASSDVGGRETQYF
DNA: TGTGCCAGCAGTGATGTTGGCGGCCGAGAGACCCAGTACTTC

V: TRBV5-1
J: TRBJ2-3
size: NA
D: TRBD2
CDR3: CASSWGTSGGAPDTQYF
DNA: TGCGCCAGCAGCTGGGGGACTAGCGGGGGGGCCCCAGATACGCAGTATTTT

V: TRBV6-5
J: TRBJ2-7
size: NA
D: NA
CDR3: CASSALAGPLYEQYF
DNA: TGTGCCAGCAGTGCCCTGGCGGGGCCACTCTACGAGCAGTACTTC

V: TRBV7-2
J: TRBJ2-6
size: NA
D: NA
CDR3: CASSFKWPGANVLTF
DNA: TGTGCCAGCAGCTTCAAGTGGCCTGGGGCCAACGTCCTGACTTTC

V: TRBV5-1
J: TRBJ1-1
size: NA
D: NA
CDR3: CASSLHTGIPEAFF
DNA: TGCGCCAGCAGCCTCCATACAGGAATCCCTGAAGCTTTCTTT

V: TRBV6-6
J: TRBJ1-6
size: NA
D: TRBD1
CDR3: CASTVLDRGAPLHF
DNA: TGTGCCAGCACCGTACTCGACAGGGGAGCTCCCCTCCACTTT

V: TRBV7-9
J: TRBJ2-7
size: NA
D: TRBD1
CDR3: CASSLARGTGETYEQYF
DNA: TGTGCCAGCAGCTTAGCCCGCGGGACAGGGGAAACCTACGAGCAGTACTTC

V: TRBV21-1
J: TRBJ1-2
size: NA
D: NA
CDR3: CASSRGQGSYGYTF
DNA: TGTGCCAGCAGCAGGGGACAGGGAAGCTATGGCTACACCTTC

V: TRBV11-3
J: TRBJ2-1
size: NA
D: TRBD2
CDR3: CASRGREGQFF
DNA: TGTGCCAGCAGGGGAAGGGAGGGGCAGTTCTTC

V: TRBV7-9
J: TRBJ2-7
size: NA
D: TRBD2
CDR3: CASSSGAWREGYEQYF
DNA: TGTGCCAGCAGCTCAGGGGCGTGGCGGGAGGGCTACGAGCAGTACTTC

V: TRBV27
J: TRBJ2-3
size: NA
D: NA
CDR3: CASSSYTDTQYF
DNA: TGTGCCAGCAGTTCTTACACAGATACGCAGTATTTT

V: TRBV5-4
J: TRBJ1-1
size: NA
D: TRBD1
CDR3: CASSGWDRGDTEAFF
DNA: TGTGCCAGCAGCGGATGGGACAGGGGTGACACTGAAGCTTTCTTT

V: TRBV6-6
J: TRBJ1-3
size: NA
D: TRBD1
CDR3: CASSLLGTGFGNTIYF
DNA: TGTGCCAGCAGCCTGCTGGGGACAGGGTTTGGAAACACCATATATTTT

V: TRBV9
J: TRBJ2-1
size: once
D: NA
CDR3: CASSSRDTYNEQFF
DNA: TGTGCCAGCAGCTCCCGGGACACATACAATGAGCAGTTCTTC

V: TRBV30
J: TRBJ2-3
size: NA
D: NA
CDR3: CAWRTPRRRILTDTQYF
DNA: TGTGCCTGGAGGACCCCCAGGAGGAGGATCCTCACAGATACGCAGTATTTT

V: TRBV5-6
J: TRBJ2-5
size: NA
D: TRBD1
CDR3: CASSLRGYSGTGTRTQYF
DNA: TGTGCCAGCAGCTTAAGAGGTTACTCAGGGACAGGGACAAGGACCCAGTACTTC

V: TRBV9
J: TRBJ2-5
size: once
D: TRBD1
CDR3: CASSPRTGRPNEAQYF
DNA: TGTGCCAGCAGCCCTCGGACAGGGCGTCCCAATGAGGCCCAGTACTTC

V: TRBV7-2
J: TRBJ1-2
size: NA
D: NA
CDR3: CASSLTVGAGNYGYTF
DNA: TGTGCCAGCAGCCTTACCGTGGGGGCCGGAAACTATGGCTACACCTTC

V: TRBV18
J: TRBJ2-1
size: NA
D: TRBD2
CDR3: CASSPLAGGNNEQFF
DNA: TGTGCCAGCTCACCTCTAGCGGGGGGCAACAATGAGCAGTTCTTC

V: TRBV27
J: TRBJ2-7
size: NA
D: NA
CDR3: CASRVTGWSYEQYF
DNA: TGTGCCAGCAGAGTCACAGGGTGGTCCTACGAGCAGTACTTC

V: TRBV28
J: TRBJ2-7
size: NA
D: TRBD1
CDR3: CASSVGTAAVQYF
DNA: TGTGCCAGCAGTGTCGGGACAGCTGCCGTGCAGTACTTC

V: TRBV30
J: TRBJ2-2
size: NA
D: NA
CDR3: CAWRGLRGTGELFF
DNA: TGTGCCTGGAGGGGCCTCCGGGGCACCGGGGAGCTGTTTTTT

V: TRBV19
J: TRBJ2-2
size: NA
D: TRBD2
CDR3: CASSIGGGSTGELFF
DNA: TGTGCCAGTAGTATCGGCGGGGGGAGCACCGGGGAGCTGTTTTTT

V: TRBV2
J: TRBJ2-2
size: few
D: TRBD1
CDR3: CASRQGALTGELFF
DNA: TGTGCCAGCCGACAGGGGGCCCTCACCGGGGAGCTGTTTTTT

V: TRBV30
J: TRBJ2-1
size: few
D: NA
CDR3: CAWSVSGYNEQFF
DNA: TGTGCCTGGAGTGTATCGGGGTACAATGAGCAGTTCTTC

V: TRBV30
J: TRBJ2-2
size: NA
D: NA
CDR3: CAWSPGFGELFF
DNA: TGTGCCTGGAGCCCAGGGTTCGGGGAGCTGTTTTTT

V: TRBV5-1
J: TRBJ1-2
size: NA
D: TRBD1
CDR3: CASSWGQNYGYTF
DNA: TGCGCCAGCAGCTGGGGACAGAACTATGGCTACACCTTC

V: TRBV6-5
J: TRBJ1-1
size: NA
D: NA
CDR3: CASSYSERNTEAFF
DNA: TGTGCCAGCAGTTACAGTGAGAGGAACACTGAAGCTTTCTTT

V: TRBV7-2
J: TRBJ2-7
size: once
D: TRBD1
CDR3: CASSPGQGPYEQYF
DNA: TGTGCCAGCAGCCCGGGACAGGGACCCTACGAGCAGTACTTC

V: TRBV13
J: TRBJ2-7
size: NA
D: NA
CDR3: CASSLGDEQYF
DNA: TGTGCCAGCAGCTTAGGCGACGAGCAGTACTTC

V: TRBV5-1
J: TRBJ1-1
size: NA
D: NA
CDR3: CASSLAVTLAEAFF
DNA: TGCGCCAGCAGCTTGGCCGTGACACTCGCTGAAGCTTTCTTT

V: TRBV2
J: TRBJ1-1
size: NA
D: TRBD1
CDR3: CATNTGQLNTEAFF
DNA: TGTGCCACCAACACGGGACAGCTGAACACTGAAGCTTTCTTT

V: TRBV6-4
J: TRBJ2-7
size: NA
D: NA
CDR3: CASSPGTHLYEQYF
DNA: TGTGCCAGCAGCCCCGGGACTCATTTATACGAGCAGTACTTC

V: TRBV7-9
J: TRBJ2-7
size: NA
D: NA
CDR3: CASSFSYEQYF
DNA: TGTGCCAGCAGCTTCTCCTACGAGCAGTACTTC

V: TRBV2
J: TRBJ2-5
size: NA
D: TRBD1
CDR3: CASSEFGGQGVETQYF
DNA: TGTGCCAGCAGTGAATTTGGGGGACAGGGGGTAGAGACCCAGTACTTC

V: TRBV6-5
J: TRBJ1-3
size: NA
D: TRBD1
CDR3: CASSYSNRGFGNTIYF
DNA: TGTGCCAGCAGTTACTCGAACAGGGGGTTCGGAAACACCATATATTTT

V: TRBV25-1
J: TRBJ2-2
size: NA
D: NA
CDR3: CASSESLSGTGELFF
DNA: TGTGCCAGCAGTGAAAGTCTCTCGGGCACCGGGGAGCTGTTTTTT

V: TRBV7-8
J: TRBJ2-7
size: NA
D: NA
CDR3: CASSLGGSSSYEQYF
DNA: TGTGCCAGCAGCTTAGGGGGCTCCTCCTCCTACGAGCAGTACTTC

V: TRBV19
J: TRBJ1-4
size: NA
D: TRBD1
CDR3: CASSRDRDWREKLFF
DNA: TGTGCCAGTAGTCGTGACAGGGATTGGCGTGAAAAACTGTTTTTT

V: TRBV7-9
J: TRBJ2-1
size: NA
D: TRBD2
CDR3: CASSLKASGSGWNEQFF
DNA: TGTGCCAGCAGCTTGAAGGCTAGCGGGAGCGGATGGAATGAGCAGTTCTTC

V: TRBV6-5
J: TRBJ2-7
size: NA
D: NA
CDR3: CASTPAGGYEQYF
DNA: TGTGCCAGCACTCCCGCAGGCGGGTACGAGCAGTACTTC

V: TRBV5-5
J: TRBJ1-1
size: NA
D: NA
CDR3: CASSWAGENTEAFF
DNA: TGTGCCAGCAGCTGGGCCGGGGAGAACACTGAAGCTTTCTTT

V: TRBV2
J: TRBJ1-4
size: NA
D: NA
CDR3: CASSGQLGEKLFF
DNA: TGTGCCAGCAGCGGACAGTTAGGAGAAAAACTGTTTTTT

V: TRBV6-1
J: TRBJ2-1
size: NA
D: TRBD1
CDR3: CASSLSQGAYNEQFF
DNA: TGTGCCAGCAGTCTCTCACAGGGGGCGTACAATGAGCAGTTCTTC

V: TRBV19
J: TRBJ2-1
size: NA
D: TRBD1
CDR3: CASSGLFGTVGYNEQFF
DNA: TGTGCCAGTAGTGGTCTGTTTGGGACAGTTGGTTACAATGAGCAGTTCTTC

V: TRBV19
J: TRBJ1-5
size: NA
D: NA
CDR3: CASIEDSPNQPQHF
DNA: TGTGCCAGTATCGAGGACAGTCCCAATCAGCCCCAGCATTTT

V: TRBV11-3
J: TRBJ2-7
size: NA
D: TRBD2
CDR3: CASSLGTREARSYEQYF
DNA: TGTGCCAGCAGCTTAGGTACGCGGGAGGCCCGCTCCTACGAGCAGTACTTC